This T cell receptor (beta chain) was profiled in a study of T-cell reconstitution after alpha-beta-depleted transplantation in children. This clonotype has just a few counts. The CDR3 has 13 amino acids. Germline V gene data show CDR1 as MNHEY and CDR2 as SVGAGI. Trimming shortened V by 2 bases and J by 4 bases, and 6 bases separated the two germline ends. A library of TCRbeta sequences, prepared with unique molecular identifiers, was generated. TCRdb ran MiXCR on the PCR reads and lists one entry per CDR3 protein. This sample yields approximately 350,000 distinct CDR3 sequences, of which roughly 14% are seen a single time; around 4.5% belongs to the top ten.

The sample in question was PBMCs, obtained from the stem cell graft. The V gene is TRBV6-5, the J gene TRBJ2-1; D is undetermined. The receptor comes from a human donor who donated a stem cell graft to a child with Fanconi anemia. DNA of the CDR3: TGTGCCAGCAGTTACAGGAATTACAATGAGCAGTTCTTC. It specifies CASSYRNYNEQFF.